This T cell receptor beta chain was sequenced during a study of post-analysis software for immune sequencing data. Study information: Included among the disease courses, which were recorded for the cohort, were relapsing-remitting, secondary progressive and progressive-relapsing multiple sclerosis. General study results and limits: The five TRBV segments detected at higher frequency in patients than in controls included TRBV5-6, TRBV5-1 and TRBV20-1. Multiple sclerosis patients had significantly lower normalized Chao1 diversity than controls.

Prepared TCR beta cDNA libraries contained unique molecular identifiers. MiXCR was run by TCRdb on the PCR reads, yielding one entry per CDR3 protein. The table records about 820,000 distinct CDR3 sequences, about 57% of them present only once. This CDR3 is 17 amino acids long. Note on this clonotype: The antigen is not known. One end of the junction fails to match germline, which may point to a read error.

Sequencing used blood. The V and J genes are TRBV12-3 or TRBV12-4 and TRBJ2-1; D not certain. The receptor comes from a girl under 18 with multiple sclerosis. This CDR3 reads CASSHSRRSDSYNEQFF. Here the CDR3 DNA reads TGTGCCAGCAGTCATTCGAGGCGGAGCGACTCCTACAATGAACAGTTCTTC.